Presented here are 18 T cell receptor beta chains from one specimen sequenced in a study of T cell responses to AZD1222 COVID-19 vaccine (dated by TCRdb to 2020 to 2022). The time point label for this specimen denotes: about 28 days (+/-7) after the second vaccine dose. Receptor amplification or capture employed the immunoSEQ multiplex PCR assay. Entries here come from immuneACCESS through TCRdb and include only in-frame sequences with V and J called. Some clones fail to appear in such tables; in the studies checked, an unresolved V gene covers under half of the shortfall, and the cause of the remainder is unknown. The sample data list 90,000 to 120,000 clones, and 70% to 90% of these were observed just once. The ten most abundant clones make up 4.8% of the sample. This specimen consisted of peripheral blood, obtained 28 days after the second AZD1222 dose. Receptors were obtained from an adult who received the AZD1222 COVID-19 vaccine.

The chain recombines TRBV2 with TRBJ1-3; D not resolved. The V gene's germline CDR1 is SNHLY and CDR2 FYNNEI. The CDR3 totals 12 residues. V was shortened by 2 bases and J by 3 bases, with 2 bases between the two germline ends. For the CDR3, the DNA is TGTGCCAGCAGTGAATTTGGAAACACCATATATTTT. It codes for CASSEFGNTIYF.

The chain couples TRBV29-1 to TRBJ1-2; D remains ambiguous. Trimming pared 3 bases from V and 8 bases from J, leaving 10 bases between. Germline values: CDR1 SQVTM, CDR2 ANQGSEA. The CDR3 extends over 11 amino acids. For the CDR3, the DNA is TGCAGCGTTGAGGAAGTATTAGGCTACACCTTC. It is translated as CSVEEVLGYTF.

The rearrangement joins TRBV5-4 to TRBJ2-7, with D perhaps TRBD2 (5 bases). V was cut by 4 bases and J by 2 bases, with 16 bases left in between. The CDR3 sequence is 15 residues long. The germline CDR1 and CDR2 sequences are SGHNT and YYREEE (reference sequence). The CDR3 sequence: CASSDGPGITYEQYF. As DNA, the CDR3 is TGTGCCAGCAGCGACGGCCCGGGAATAACCTACGAGCAGTACTTC.

The chain is built from TRBV11-2 and TRBJ1-6, with D hard to call. This CDR3 has 17 residues. Trimming took off 0 bases at V and 2 bases at J, with 11 bases between the two ends. Germline loops: CDR1 SGHAT, CDR2 FQNNGV. DNA of the CDR3: TGTGCCAGCAGCTTAGAAGTCGCGGGCGCCTATAATTCACCCCTCCACTTT. Encoded protein: CASSLEVAGAYNSPLHF.

The chain is built from TRBV18 and TRBJ1-5, with unresolved D. The CDR3 consists of 13 residues. The germline V gene has CDR1 KGHSH and CDR2 LQKENI. Trimming shortened V by 6 bases and J by 4 bases, and 10 bases separated the two germline ends. This chain's CDR3 is CASSSAMNQPQHF. CDR3 in DNA: TGTGCCAGCTCCTCTGCGATGAATCAGCCCCAGCATTTT.

The chain uses TRBV2 and TRBJ2-7; either TRBD1 or TRBD2 may fit D (7 bases each). CDR1 and CDR2 (germline): SNHLY, FYNNEI. The CDR3 contains 14 residues. V gave up 7 bases and J gave up 4 bases, with 17 bases separating them. CDR3 nucleotides: TGTGCCAGCAACGACAGGGACTATGTTTACGAGCAGTACTTC. Amino acids: CASNDRDYVYEQYF.

Only a few counts were recorded for this clone. The V gene is TRBV5-1, the J gene TRBJ1-2; D is perhaps TRBD1 (6 bases). Germline CDR1 and CDR2: SGHRS and YFSETQ. Trimming shortened V by 4 bases and J by 5 bases, and 15 bases separated the two germline ends. This CDR3 comprises 14 residues. The CDR3 here is CASSEVGGAYGYTF. As DNA, the CDR3 is TGCGCCAGCAGCGAGGTGGGGGGCGCTTATGGCTACACCTTC.

This clone was picked up one time. The gene calls are TRBV12-3 or TRBV12-4 and TRBJ1-5; the D is unclear. This CDR3 is built from 12 residues. The ends were cut back, 5 bases at V and 7 bases at J, with 9 bases in the middle. The DNA for the CDR3 is TGTGCCAGCAGTCTTGCGAGGCAGCCCCAGCATTTT. Its translation: CASSLARQPQHF.

The rearrangement joins TRBV30 to TRBJ2-7; D is perhaps TRBD2 (5 bases). CDR1 and CDR2 from the germline V gene are GTSNPN and SVGIG (reference sequence). The CDR3 sequence is 11 residues long. Between the trimmed V and J ends, which lost 2 bases and 4 bases, there was a span of 6 bases. CDR3 DNA: TGTGCCTGGAGTCCGGGGTACGAGCAGTACTTC. Its translation is CAWSPGYEQYF. The full variable domain, in which reference TRBV30 and TRBJ2-7 provide the parts outside the CDR3, is SQTIHQWPATLVQPVGSPLSLECTVEGTSNPNLYWYRQAAGRGLQLLFYSVGIGQISSEVPQNLSASRPQDRQFILSSKKLLLSDSGFYLCAWSPGYEQYFGPGTRLTVT.

This clone occurred once. The chain carries TRBV6-4 and TRBJ2-1; D not resolved. The V end lost 0 bases, the J end lost 7 bases, and 16 bases lay between the germline ends. Germline CDR1 MRHNA, CDR2 SNTAGT. This CDR3 has 16 amino acids. CDR3: CASSDSTQSPGNEQFF. As DNA, the CDR3 is TGTGCCAGCAGTGACTCGACCCAGAGTCCTGGGAATGAGCAGTTCTTC.

V and J are TRBV12-3 or TRBV12-4 and TRBJ2-7; D remains ambiguous. V shed 2 bases and J shed 3 bases, with 5 bases lying between them. The length of the CDR3 is 12 residues. The CDR3 loop reads CASSLSYYEQYF. As DNA, the CDR3 is TGTGCCAGCAGTTTATCCTACTACGAGCAGTACTTC.

The genes are TRBV6-5 and TRBJ2-3; D is unclear. Germline V lookup: CDR1 MNHEY, CDR2 SVGAGI. The CDR3 spans 13 residues. V lost 4 bases and J 2 bases, leaving 7 bases between the germline ends. The CDR3 reads CASSWNPTDTQYF. The CDR3 nucleotides read TGTGCCAGCAGTTGGAACCCCACAGATACGCAGTATTTT.

V is TRBV18 and J is TRBJ1-1; 7 bases fit TRBD1. In germline, CDR1 is KGHSH, CDR2 LQKENI. Trimming at V came to 4 bases and at J to 6 bases, leaving 11 bases not matched to a gene. This CDR3 has 15 residues. CDR3 nucleotides: TGTGCCAGCTCACAGACCTTGACAGGGTTGCCTGAAGCTTTCTTT. It is translated as CASSQTLTGLPEAFF.

The chain is built from TRBV18 and TRBJ2-5, with D uncertain. Germline CDR1 reads KGHSH; CDR2 reads LQKENI. V was shortened by 2 bases and J by 3 bases, with 16 bases between the two germline ends. The CDR3 totals 16 residues. CDR3 protein: CASSPTRPYREETQYF. CDR3 nucleotide sequence: TGTGCCAGCTCACCAACCCGTCCGTATAGGGAAGAGACCCAGTACTTC.

The chain joins TRBV7-2 to TRBJ1-6; no definite D call. This CDR3 has 13 amino acids. Trimming shortened V by 1 base and J by 9 bases, and 7 bases separated the two germline ends. Germline V lookup: CDR1 SGHTA, CDR2 FQGNSA. The CDR3 coding sequence is TGTGCCAGCAGCTTAGATTTTGTTTCACCCCTCCACTTT. Encoded protein: CASSLDFVSPLHF.

The rearrangement uses TRBV7-2 and TRBJ1-6; 8 bases match TRBD1. Germline V gives CDR1 SGHTA, CDR2 FQGNSA. This CDR3 has 15 residues. V shed 4 bases, J shed 9 bases, and the junction held 8 bases outside the gene matches. The CDR3 nucleotides are TGTGCCAGCAGCTCTCGACAGGGGAGAACTTCACCCCTCCACTTT. Its protein product is CASSSRQGRTSPLHF.

The rearrangement joins TRBV4-3 to TRBJ2-7; 8 bases map to TRBD1. The CDR3 has 16 amino acids. Germline V lookup: CDR1 LGHNA, CDR2 YSLEER. V gave up 4 bases and J gave up 1 base; unmatched junction bases: 9. CDR3 amino acids: CASSLENTGGSYEQYF. The CDR3 DNA reads TGCGCCAGCAGCCTAGAAAACACAGGGGGATCCTACGAGCAGTACTTC.

The chain combines TRBV5-1 with TRBJ1-4; D call uncertain. This CDR3 is 15 amino acids long. Looked up from germline, CDR1 is SGHRS and CDR2 is YFSETQ. Trimming left V 0 bases short and J 8 bases short, with 14 bases between. In nucleotides, the CDR3 is TGCGCCAGCAGCTTGGATGGGGTTCAGAGGGAAAAACTGTTTTTT. It is translated as CASSLDGVQREKLFF. Supplemented by reference TRBV5-1 and TRBJ1-4, the full variable domain reads KAGVTQTPRYLIKTRGQQVTLSCSPISGHRSVSWYQQTPGQGLQFLFEYFSETQRNKGNFPGRFSGRQFSNSRSEMNVSTLELGDSALYLCASSLDGVQREKLFFGSGTQLSVL.